The clone carrying this T cell receptor (beta chain) appeared many times. RNA transcripts were the template for amplifying TCR beta CDR3 regions. The TCR CDR3 first-round RT-PCR relied on the HTBI primer set. TCRdb used MiXCR to reprocess the multiplex PCR reads, holding one entry per CDR3 protein. The sample holds a few hundred thousand distinct CDR3 sequences, roughly a fifth seen once. This entry is derived from a study of T cells in Graves' hyperthyroidism and ophthalmopathy. Study background: Before treatment of any kind, peripheral blood was taken at initial diagnosis.

J gave up 6 bases and V 4 bases, and 5 bases lay outside the gene matches. The CDR3 consists of 13 residues. Germline CDR1 is LGHDT and CDR2 is YNNKEL (reference sequence). The chain uses TRBV3-1 and TRBJ1-2; 7 bases fit TRBD1. Sequenced: blood. This TCR derives from a man aged 45 to 65 with Graves' ophthalmopathy. The CDR3 reads CASSPQGINGYTF. For the CDR3, the DNA is TGTGCCAGCAGCCCACAGGGGATCAATGGCTACACCTTC.